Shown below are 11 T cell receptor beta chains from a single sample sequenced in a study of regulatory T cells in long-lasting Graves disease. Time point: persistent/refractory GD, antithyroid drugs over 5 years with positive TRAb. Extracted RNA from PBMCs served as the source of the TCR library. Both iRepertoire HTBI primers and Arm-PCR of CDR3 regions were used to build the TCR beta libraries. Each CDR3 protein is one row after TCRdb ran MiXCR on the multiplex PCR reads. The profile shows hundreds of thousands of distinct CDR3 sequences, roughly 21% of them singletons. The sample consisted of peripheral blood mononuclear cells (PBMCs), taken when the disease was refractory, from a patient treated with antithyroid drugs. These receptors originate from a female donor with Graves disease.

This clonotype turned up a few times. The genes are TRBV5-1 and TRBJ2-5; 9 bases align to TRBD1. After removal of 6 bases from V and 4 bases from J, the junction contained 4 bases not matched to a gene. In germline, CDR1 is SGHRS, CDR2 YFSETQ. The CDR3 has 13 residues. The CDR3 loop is CASTATGGETQYF. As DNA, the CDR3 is TGCGCCAGCACCGCGACAGGGGGAGAGACCCAGTACTTC.

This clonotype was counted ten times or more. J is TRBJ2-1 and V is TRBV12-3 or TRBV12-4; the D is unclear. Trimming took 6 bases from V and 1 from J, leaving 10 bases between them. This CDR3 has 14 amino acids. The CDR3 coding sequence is TGTGCCAGCAGCTTGGTGAGTTCCTACAATGAGCAGTTCTTC. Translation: CASSLVSSYNEQFF.

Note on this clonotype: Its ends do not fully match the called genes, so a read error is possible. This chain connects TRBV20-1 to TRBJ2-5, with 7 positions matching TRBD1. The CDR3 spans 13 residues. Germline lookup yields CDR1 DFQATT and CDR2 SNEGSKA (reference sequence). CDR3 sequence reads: CGATTGTTETQYF. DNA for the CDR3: TGCGGTGCCACGACAGGGACAACGGAGACCCAGTACTTC.

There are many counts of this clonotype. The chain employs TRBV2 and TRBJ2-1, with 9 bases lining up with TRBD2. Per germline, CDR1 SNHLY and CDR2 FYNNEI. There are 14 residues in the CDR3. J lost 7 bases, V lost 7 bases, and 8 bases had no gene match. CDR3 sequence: CASTGLASGNEQFF. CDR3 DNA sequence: TGTGCCAGCACAGGACTAGCGTCAGGAAATGAGCAGTTCTTC.

CDR3 in DNA: TGTGCCAGCAGCACTGGACAGGGGAATGGGAACACTGAAGCTTTCTTT. Its translation: CASSTGQGNGNTEAFF. J is TRBJ1-1 and V is TRBV5-4; 9 bases agree with TRBD1. V was pared by 4 bases and J by 1 base, with 8 bases of the junction left unmatched. The germline V gene has CDR1 SGHNT and CDR2 YYREEE (reference sequence). The CDR3 contains 16 residues.

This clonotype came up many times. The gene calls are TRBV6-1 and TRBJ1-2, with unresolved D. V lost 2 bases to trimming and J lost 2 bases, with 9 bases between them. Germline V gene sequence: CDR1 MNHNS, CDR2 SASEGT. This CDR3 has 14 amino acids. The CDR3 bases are TGTGCCAGCAGTGAATTAATACAAAACTATGGCTACACCTTC. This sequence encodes CASSELIQNYGYTF.

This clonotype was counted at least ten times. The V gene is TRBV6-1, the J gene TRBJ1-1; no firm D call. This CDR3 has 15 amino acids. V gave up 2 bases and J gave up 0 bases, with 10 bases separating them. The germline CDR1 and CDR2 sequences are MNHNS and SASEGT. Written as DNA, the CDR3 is TGTGCCAGCAGTGAATCGGGTTTATTGAACACTGAAGCTTTCTTT. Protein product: CASSESGLLNTEAFF.

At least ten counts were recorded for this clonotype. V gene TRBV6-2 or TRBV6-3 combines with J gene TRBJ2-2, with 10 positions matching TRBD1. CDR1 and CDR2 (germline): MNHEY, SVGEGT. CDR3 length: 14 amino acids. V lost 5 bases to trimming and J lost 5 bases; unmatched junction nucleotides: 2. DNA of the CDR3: TGTGCCAGCAGTGGGACAGGGGCTACCGGGGAGCTGTTTTTT. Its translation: CASSGTGATGELFF.

The CDR3 spells CASSLFRVGAEAFF. CDR3 coding DNA: TGTGCCAGCAGTTTATTCAGGGTAGGTGCTGAAGCTTTCTTT. The rearrangement uses TRBV28 and TRBJ1-1; TRBD1 is a possible D gene (5 bases). The germline V gene encodes CDR1 MDHEN and CDR2 SYDVKM. Trimming took off 1 base at V and 6 bases at J, with 12 bases between the two ends. The CDR3 spans 14 residues.

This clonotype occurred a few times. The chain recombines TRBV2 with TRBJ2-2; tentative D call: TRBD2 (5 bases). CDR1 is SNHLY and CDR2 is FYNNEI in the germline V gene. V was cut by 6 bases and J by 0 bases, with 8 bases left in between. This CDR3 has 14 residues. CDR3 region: CASRGSANTGELFF. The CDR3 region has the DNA TGTGCCAGCAGAGGGAGCGCGAACACCGGGGAGCTGTTTTTT.

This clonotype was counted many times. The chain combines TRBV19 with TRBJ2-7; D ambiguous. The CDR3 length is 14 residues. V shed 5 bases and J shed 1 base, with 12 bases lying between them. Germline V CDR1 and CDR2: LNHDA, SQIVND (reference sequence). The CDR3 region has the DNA TGTGCCAGTAGTGATGATTCAAGATCCTACGAGCAGTACTTC. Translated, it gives CASSDDSRSYEQYF. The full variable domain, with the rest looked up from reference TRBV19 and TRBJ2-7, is DGGITQSPKYLFRKEGQNVTLSCEQNLNHDAMYWYRQDPGQGLRLIYYSQIVNDFQKGDIAEGYSVSREKKESFPLTVTSAQKNPTAFYLCASSDDSRSYEQYFGPGTRLTVT.